This T cell receptor beta chain was captured by sequencing in a study of OX40 agonist ivuxolimab in advanced cancers. Germline V gene data show CDR1 as SGHTA and CDR2 as FQGTGA. V lost 4 bases and J lost 1, with 14 bases in between. The CDR3 runs to 15 residues. Whole-study findings and limits: Determination of antigen specificity was not performed for the expanded peripheral T cells. Averaging showed that CD8+ T cells had more expanded clones than CD4+ did.

Assay: immunoSEQ multiplex PCR; the TCRdb copy retains only in-frame clones and omits some. This table has some 86,000 clones, approximately 86% appearing once. As concerns this clone: Its antigen remains unknown.

The clonotype originates from an adult with an advanced solid tumor such as melanoma, head and neck, liver or kidney cancer. The chain recombines TRBV7-3 with TRBJ2-7; a weak D match, TRBD2 (5 bases). Sample: CD4+ or CD8+ T cells sorted from blood, taken in a trial of the OX40 agonist ivuxolimab. In DNA form, the CDR3 reads TGTGCCAGCAGCTCCCGACCCTCGGGGTCCTACGAGCAGTACTTC. Residues: CASSSRPSGSYEQYF.